Listed below are T cell receptor beta chains from one sample, sequenced in a study of cytomegalovirus exposure and HLA in healthy donors. Generated by immunoSEQ multiplex PCR, the TCRdb table keeps only in-frame clones and is missing some. The data contain some 190,000 clones, around 80% of them singletons. The sample taken for sequencing was PBMCs. These receptors were taken from a woman under 40 in good health and CMV-seropositive. Both conserved end residues are part of each CDR3. D genes are given only for firm matches. Clone size, where shown, is once, few, many, or a class for clones that have expanded.

D gene	V gene	clone size	J gene	CDR3 DNA	CDR3 protein
TRBD2	TRBV28	NA	TRBJ2-3	TGTGCCAGCAGTTTAGTAAGCGGGGGCAGGGATACGCAGTATTTT	CASSLVSGGRDTQYF
TRBD2	TRBV5-8	NA	TRBJ2-7	TGTGCCAGCAGCTTGTTGACTAGCGGATCTTACGAGCAGTACTTC	CASSLLTSGSYEQYF
NA	TRBV7-9	NA	TRBJ1-1	TGTGCCAGCAGCTTCCCGGGGTACACTGAAGCTTTCTTT	CASSFPGYTEAFF
NA	TRBV7-9	once	TRBJ1-1	TGTGCCACCAAGCTTGGGAACACTGAAGCTTTCTTT	CATKLGNTEAFF
NA	TRBV4-3	NA	TRBJ2-5	TGCGCCAGCAGCCAGAGAGGAGGGGCGATGGGGGAGACCCAGTACTTC	CASSQRGGAMGETQYF
NA	TRBV15	NA	TRBJ2-4	TGTGCCACCAGCAGAGATGTGCAGGACATTCAGTACTTC	CATSRDVQDIQYF
NA	TRBV5-5	once	TRBJ2-7	TGTGCCAGCAGCTCTGGGTGGGGGGGGCCCAACGAGCAGTACTTC	CASSSGWGGPNEQYF
NA	TRBV19	NA	TRBJ2-1	TGTGCCAGTAGTATAGGCGCGGGGTTTTACAATGAGCAGTTCTTC	CASSIGAGFYNEQFF
NA	TRBV4-3	NA	TRBJ2-7	TGCGCCAGCAGCCAAGAGGGCAGGCGGGAATACGAGCAGTACTTC	CASSQEGRREYEQYF
NA	TRBV14	NA	TRBJ2-1	TGTGCCAGCAGCTCTCCAGGGTCTGCGGTGGGAAATGAGCAGTTCTTC	CASSSPGSAVGNEQFF
NA	TRBV10-3	NA	TRBJ2-1	TGTGCCATCAGTGGATCTGAGGTGGTAGAGCAGTTCTTC	CAISGSEVVEQFF
TRBD1	TRBV15	NA	TRBJ1-5	TGTGCCACCAGCGCCCGGGACAGGGGGCTTAGCAATCAGCCCCAGCATTTT	CATSARDRGLSNQPQHF
NA	TRBV4-3	NA	TRBJ1-2	TGCGCCAGCAGCCAAGGCAGGGGTCGCGGAGCTAACTATGGCTACACCTTC	CASSQGRGRGANYGYTF
NA	TRBV28	NA	TRBJ1-4	TGTGCCAGCAGTAAAGCCGGGTTTGGGAAACTGTTTTTT	CASSKAGFGKLFF
TRBD2	TRBV2	NA	TRBJ2-3	TGTGCCAGCAGTGAGGGTCAGCGGGGGGGCACAGATACGCAGTATTTT	CASSEGQRGGTDTQYF
TRBD1	TRBV5-1	NA	TRBJ2-7	TGCGCCAGCGGGACAGGGTCCTCCTACGAGCAGTACTTC	CASGTGSSYEQYF
TRBD1	TRBV27	NA	TRBJ2-7	TGTGCCAGCAGTCCCGGACAGGGGAGCGAGCAGTACTTC	CASSPGQGSEQYF
TRBD1	TRBV30	NA	TRBJ2-7	TGTGCCTGGACCCCCGGGACAGAAAAATACGAGCAGTACTTC	CAWTPGTEKYEQYF
NA	TRBV6-6	NA	TRBJ1-5	TGTGCCAGCAGTTTTCCGGGACACCTCAATCAGCCCCAGCATTTT	CASSFPGHLNQPQHF
TRBD2	TRBV6-1	NA	TRBJ2-5	TGTGCCAGCAGTGAAGCGAGGTGGCGGGGGGGCCTCAGGGAGACCCAGTACTTC	CASSEARWRGGLRETQYF
TRBD1	TRBV4-1	NA	TRBJ2-3	TGCGCCAGCAGCCAAGTCGGAACAGGGGGCACAGATACGCAGTATTTT	CASSQVGTGGTDTQYF
NA	TRBV4-2	NA	TRBJ1-5	TGTGCCAGCAGCCAAGACAGGGGTCCCAATCAGCCCCAGCATTTT	CASSQDRGPNQPQHF
TRBD1	TRBV19	NA	TRBJ1-5	TGTGCAGACAGGGGGTTAGAGCCCCAGCATTTT	CADRGLEPQHF
TRBD1	TRBV28	few	TRBJ1-1	TGTGCCAGCAGCACGGGACAGGCCACTGAAGCTTTCTTT	CASSTGQATEAFF
NA	TRBV4-1	NA	TRBJ2-7	TGCGCCAGCAGCCAAGTCCCGCAGAAGTACGAGCAGTACTTC	CASSQVPQKYEQYF
TRBD2	TRBV5-1	NA	TRBJ2-7	TGCGCCAGCAGCCAAATGGCCCGTGAGGGACTATACGAGCAGTACTTC	CASSQMAREGLYEQYF
NA	TRBV2	few	TRBJ2-7	TGTGCCAGCAATGAAAACAGGGCCTACGAGCAGTACTTC	CASNENRAYEQYF
TRBD1	TRBV2	NA	TRBJ2-7	TGTGCCAGCACCCAACAGACAGGGGGCCCCTACGAGCAGTACTTC	CASTQQTGGPYEQYF
TRBD2	TRBV4-2	NA	TRBJ2-2	TGTGCCAGCAGCCAAGGGTATAGCGGGGGGGCCATCGGAACCGGGGAGCTGTTTTTT	CASSQGYSGGAIGTGELFF
TRBD1	TRBV7-9	NA	TRBJ2-7	TGTGCCAGCAGCTCAACAGGGGGTGTCTCCTACGAGCAGTACTTC	CASSSTGGVSYEQYF
TRBD2	TRBV9	NA	TRBJ2-3	TGTGCCAGCAGCTTTACTAGCGGAGCAGATACGCAGTATTTT	CASSFTSGADTQYF
NA	TRBV7-9	NA	TRBJ2-3	TGTGCCAGCATCGATGGCCCCACAGATACGCAGTATTTT	CASIDGPTDTQYF
NA	TRBV28	NA	TRBJ2-5	TGTGCCAGCAGTTTACGGGACAACCAAGAGACCCAGTACTTC	CASSLRDNQETQYF
TRBD1	TRBV6-7	NA	TRBJ1-1	TGTGCCAGCAGTTACCCGGGACAGGAGTCGAACACTGAAGCTTTCTTT	CASSYPGQESNTEAFF
TRBD1	TRBV28	NA	TRBJ2-1	TGTGCCAGCAGCCCTGACAGGGCTCCCTACAATGAGCAGTTCTTC	CASSPDRAPYNEQFF
NA	TRBV7-9	NA	TRBJ2-5	TGTGCCAGCAGCCCTCCGCTGAGGCAAGAGACCCAGTACTTC	CASSPPLRQETQYF
NA	TRBV20-1	NA	TRBJ1-2	TGCAGTGCTAGACAGGGTAACGGCTACACCTTC	CSARQGNGYTF
TRBD2	TRBV7-2	NA	TRBJ2-7	TGTGCCAGCAGCCGGGGGGTCAGCGGGGGGGCCCTTTGGAACGAGCAGTACTTC	CASSRGVSGGALWNEQYF
NA	TRBV6-5	NA	TRBJ2-7	TGTGCCAGCAGTTACTCGACCTGGAGGGGCGCCTACGAGCAGTACTTC	CASSYSTWRGAYEQYF
TRBD2	TRBV6-5	NA	TRBJ2-1	TGTGCCAGCAGCCGATTAGCGGGTGAGCAGTTCTTC	CASSRLAGEQFF
TRBD2	TRBV2	NA	TRBJ2-7	TGTGCCAGCAGTGATAGCGGGGACTACGAGCAGTACTTC	CASSDSGDYEQYF
NA	TRBV2	NA	TRBJ2-7	TGTGCCAGCAGTGAAGCGCTTCAGGCCGGATACGAGCAGTACTTC	CASSEALQAGYEQYF
NA	TRBV7-2	few	TRBJ2-7	TGTGCCAGCAGCCTGGACTGGTCCTACGAGCAGTACTTC	CASSLDWSYEQYF
TRBD1	TRBV7-9	few	TRBJ1-2	TGTGCCAGCAGCTTGGGACAGAAGTATGGCTACACCTTC	CASSLGQKYGYTF
NA	TRBV11-3	NA	TRBJ2-2	TGTGCCAGCAGCCCCATGTGGCCCTCGAACACCGGGGAGCTGTTTTTT	CASSPMWPSNTGELFF
NA	TRBV2	NA	TRBJ2-7	TGTGCCAGCACATCACAGTTCTCCTACGAGCAGTACTTC	CASTSQFSYEQYF
TRBD2	TRBV12-5	NA	TRBJ2-1	TGTGCTAGTGGTTTGGCCGGCGGGGGGCGCAATGAGCAGTTCTTC	CASGLAGGGRNEQFF
NA	TRBV4-3	NA	TRBJ2-1	TGCGCCAGCAGCCAAGTCGGCAGAGGGCCCTCCTACAATGAGCAGTTCTTC	CASSQVGRGPSYNEQFF
NA	TRBV5-4	NA	TRBJ2-2	TGTGCCAGCAGCTCCGGTGCAGGACAGCGATACACCGGGGAGCTGTTTTTT	CASSSGAGQRYTGELFF
NA	TRBV7-2	NA	TRBJ2-7	TGTGCCAGCAGCTTTGGCAGGCGTTTTGAGCAGTACTTC	CASSFGRRFEQYF
TRBD1	TRBV2	once	TRBJ1-1	TGTGCCAGCAGTATGGGGACAGGGTCCACTGAAGCTTTCTTT	CASSMGTGSTEAFF